The source of this TCR beta chain is a study of CXCR3-negative and CXCR3-positive naive CD8 T cells. Study observations and caveats: CXCR3-positive naive cells had TRB CDR3s that were more hydrophobic than CXCR3-negative naive cells had.

The authors made the TRB cDNA libraries by 5' RACE using UMI labels. TCRdb re-called the 5' RACE reads; every CDR3 protein appears as one record, without DNA. This repertoire includes some 140,000 distinct CDR3 sequences. The CDR3 is 14 residues long. Germline V gene data show CDR1 as SGHNT and CDR2 as YENEEA. In regard to this clonotype: Its antigen is not identified.

The source of this sequence is a human donor in good health. Some clones in this sample may be carry-over from other donors' samples. The specimen was naive CXCR3+ CD8+ T cells from blood. Subset: CD45RO-CCR7+CD27+CD95- naive CD8+ T cells expressing CXCR3 (TNR3+). This sequence joins TRBV11-3 and TRBJ2-7; the D call from TCRdb, TRBD2, cannot be confirmed without DNA. CDR3 region: CASSLGEGVYEQYF. Using reference TRBV11-3 and TRBJ2-7 for the parts outside the CDR3, the full variable domain is EAGVVQSPRYKIIEKKQPVAFWCNPISGHNTLYWYLQNLGQGPELLIRYENEEAVDDSQLPKDRFSAERLKGVDSTLKIQPAELGDSAVYLCASSLGEGVYEQYFGPGTRLTVT.